The 23 T cell receptor beta chains listed next were all sequenced from one sample in a study of early T cells in non-severe SARS-CoV-2 infection. In TCRdb, the 5' RACE reads were re-called with MiXCR into one record per CDR3 protein. The profile shows about 34,000 distinct CDR3 sequences, roughly 5.8% of them singletons. The sample taken for sequencing was whole blood. Every receptor here comes from an adult who was a healthcare worker with PCR-confirmed SARS-CoV-2 infection or an uninfected control (not recorded which).

This clonotype has more than one count but fewer than ten. The rearrangement joins TRBV7-9 to TRBJ2-5; either TRBD1 or TRBD2 may fit D (5 bases each). Deletions cut 0 bases from V and 3 bases from J, with 14 bases between. The germline V gene has CDR1 SEHNR and CDR2 FQNEAQ (reference sequence). CDR3 size: 16 residues. The CDR3 sequence: CASSLAAWGNEETQYF. CDR3 nucleotide sequence: TGTGCCAGCAGCTTAGCCGCCTGGGGGAACGAAGAGACCCAGTACTTC.

This clonotype showed up many times. CDR3 bases: TGTGCCAGCAGCGTAGCGGCTAGCGCCGCCTACAATGAGCAGTTCTTC. This sequence encodes CASSVAASAAYNEQFF. The chain joins TRBV9 to TRBJ2-1; D possibly corresponds to TRBD2 (6 bases). Trimming cost V 0 bases and J 2 bases, with 12 bases left between them. The CDR3 totals 16 residues. CDR1 and CDR2 (germline): SGDLS, YYNGEE.

V gene TRBV7-9 combines with J gene TRBJ1-3, with D perhaps TRBD1 (5 bases). This CDR3 contains 19 residues. V was clipped by 0 bases and J by 0 bases, with 18 bases between them. Germline CDR1 and CDR2: SEHNR and FQNEAQ (reference sequence). The CDR3 DNA reads TGTGCCAGCAGCTTAGCGCGGGGGAGGGGCCTCCTCTCTGGAAACACCATATATTTT. This sequence encodes CASSLARGRGLLSGNTIYF.

The sample holds many counts of this clonotype. This chain connects TRBV9 to TRBJ2-1, with D maybe TRBD2 (6 bases). Between the trimmed V and J ends, which lost 0 bases and 3 bases, there was a span of 10 bases. Looked up from germline, CDR1 is SGDLS and CDR2 is YYNGEE. The CDR3 loop spans 15 amino acids. CDR3 loop: CASSVDAGFYNEQFF. The CDR3 coding sequence is TGTGCCAGCAGCGTAGATGCGGGGTTCTACAATGAGCAGTTCTTC.

This clonotype was counted at least ten times. The V call is TRBV5-1, the J call TRBJ2-3, with 9 bases aligning to TRBD2. Per germline, CDR1 SGHRS and CDR2 YFSETQ. The CDR3 has 18 amino acids. With 4 bases clipped from V and 2 bases from J, the junction kept 14 bases outside the gene matches. The chain's CDR3 is CASSIGEATSGITDTQYF. CDR3 nucleotide sequence: TGCGCCAGCAGCATTGGGGAGGCGACTAGCGGAATCACAGATACGCAGTATTTT. Using reference TRBV5-1 and TRBJ2-3 for the parts outside the CDR3, the full variable domain is KAGVTQTPRYLIKTRGQQVTLSCSPISGHRSVSWYQQTPGQGLQFLFEYFSETQRNKGNFPGRFSGRQFSNSRSEMNVSTLELGDSALYLCASSIGEATSGITDTQYFGPGTRLTVL.

The genes are TRBV12-3 or TRBV12-4 and TRBJ2-7, with D possibly TRBD1 on 6 matching bases. V lost 4 bases and J lost 6, with 10 bases in between. The length of the CDR3 is 12 residues. The DNA of the CDR3 is TGTGCCAGCAGTTCTACAGGGCGCGAGCAGTACTTC. Its protein is CASSSTGREQYF.

This chain joins TRBV29-1 and TRBJ2-4; D unclear. V shed 7 bases and J shed 4 bases, with 17 bases lying between them. In germline, CDR1 is SQVTM, CDR2 ANQGSEA. The CDR3 consists of 14 residues. CDR3 sequence (DNA): TGCAGCGCCCGTCAGACCCGGAGAAAAAACATTCAGTACTTC. This codes for CSARQTRRKNIQYF.

This clonotype was counted at least ten times. In DNA, the CDR3 is TGTGCCAGCAGTTTCCGCCTCCGGAGGGTGGAAGCTTTCTTT. This translates into CASSFRLRRVEAFF. The genes are TRBV28 and TRBJ1-1, with D hard to call. Per germline, CDR1 MDHEN and CDR2 SYDVKM. The CDR3 contains 14 residues. V shed 3 bases and J shed 8 bases, with 16 bases lying between them. The full variable domain, in which reference TRBV28 and TRBJ1-1 provide the parts outside the CDR3, is DVKVTQSSRYLVKRTGEKVFLECVQDMDHENMFWYRQDPGLGLRLIYFSYDVKMKEKGDIPEGYSVSREKKERFSLILESASTNQTSMYLCASSFRLRRVEAFFGQGTRLTVV.

The sample holds many counts of this clonotype. This chain connects TRBV19 to TRBJ2-7; 9 positions agree with TRBD2. Germline V gene sequence: CDR1 LNHDA, CDR2 SQIVND (reference sequence). V shed 5 bases and J 2 bases; nucleotides not matched to a gene: 7. The CDR3 runs to 15 residues. In DNA form, the CDR3 reads TGTGCCAGTAGTGTCCGGTCTAGCGGGACCTACGAGCAGTACTTC. Encoded protein: CASSVRSSGTYEQYF.

For the CDR3, the DNA is TGTGCCAGCAGTTTTGGGGTGGGCAATCAGCCCCAGCATTTT. The encoded protein is CASSFGVGNQPQHF. The V gene is TRBV27, the J gene TRBJ1-5, with D uncertain. CDR1 and CDR2 (germline): MNHEY, SMNVEV (reference sequence). The ends were cut back, 3 bases at V and 2 bases at J, with 8 bases in the middle. CDR3 size: 14 residues.

This clonotype was counted ten times or more. V usage is TRBV18 and J usage is TRBJ1-1; TRBD1 aligns across 8 bases. V was pared by 8 bases and J by 0 bases, with 14 bases of the junction left unmatched. The germline V gene encodes CDR1 KGHSH and CDR2 LQKENI. The CDR3 has 17 amino acids. CDR3 sequence (DNA): TGTGCCAGCAGCCCGCCACAGGGGGGATTCCTGAACACTGAAGCTTTCTTT. Amino acid sequence: CASSPPQGGFLNTEAFF.

This clonotype was detected many times. The gene calls are TRBV12-3 or TRBV12-4 and TRBJ1-1; D not certain. Trimming removed 3 bases from V and 2 bases from J, with 7 bases in between. The CDR3 has 13 residues. The CDR3 spells CASSLRANTEAFF. CDR3 DNA: TGTGCCAGCAGTTTGAGGGCAAACACTGAAGCTTTCTTT.

This clonotype was recorded at least ten times. The genes are TRBV6-2 or TRBV6-3 and TRBJ2-1, with TRBD1 matching over 7 bases. V lost 5 bases, J lost 2 bases, and 6 bases stayed unmatched. The CDR3 contains 15 residues. Germline V gives CDR1 MNHEY, CDR2 SVGEGT. CDR3 coding DNA: TGTGCCAGCAGTGCAACAGGGGTCCCCTACAATGAGCAGTTCTTC. Protein product: CASSATGVPYNEQFF.

The chain recombines TRBV19 with TRBJ2-2; no reliable D call. Germline V gene data show CDR1 as LNHDA and CDR2 as SQIVND (reference sequence). Trimming cost V 6 bases and J 7 bases, with 12 bases left between them. The CDR3 length is 13 residues. The CDR3 DNA follows: TGTGCCAGTAGCCCCACGGGTATCGGGGAGCTGTTTTTT. Translated, it gives CASSPTGIGELFF.

This clonotype was counted at least ten times. The genes are TRBV6-1 and TRBJ2-1; weak D call: TRBD2 (6 bases). V lost 3 bases, J lost 3 bases, and 9 bases lay in between. CDR3 size: 14 residues. Germline lookup yields CDR1 MNHNS and CDR2 SASEGT. The CDR3 nucleotides are TGTGCCAGCAGTGACTGGGGGGACTACAATGAGCAGTTCTTC. As protein: CASSDWGDYNEQFF.

This clonotype was counted at least ten times. The chain has TRBV4-2 and TRBJ1-4, with D unresolved. The CDR3 has 14 residues. Germline loops: CDR1 LGHNA, CDR2 YNFKEQ. V was trimmed by 0 bases and J by 8 bases, leaving 10 bases between them. The chain's CDR3 is CASSQEEELEKLFF. The CDR3 DNA reads as TGTGCCAGCAGCCAAGAAGAAGAGTTAGAAAAACTGTTTTTT.

This clonotype was seen more than once but under ten times. At one of its ends the junction is not consistent with the germline gene, which may arise from a read error. The chain links TRBV7-2 to TRBJ2-1; TRBD2 matches at 8 bases. The V gene's germline CDR1 is SGHTA and CDR2 FQGNSA. This CDR3 has 16 amino acids. CDR3 sequence reads: CANSPNSGSSYNEQFF. CDR3 nucleotides: TGTGCCAACAGCCCAAACAGCGGGAGCTCCTACAATGAGCAGTTCTTC.

The V call is TRBV5-1, the J call TRBJ2-7, with 7 bases identical to TRBD1. Germline-derived CDR1 and CDR2 are SGHRS and YFSETQ. This CDR3 contains 14 residues. The J segment lost 12 bases and the V segment lost 4 bases, leaving 16 bases of the junction unmatched. The CDR3 region has the DNA TGCGCCAGCAGCGGCGAGACAGGGTCGGAGAGACGGTACTTC. Its translation is CASSGETGSERRYF.

The chain joins TRBV21-1 to TRBJ2-3; the D call in the table, TRBD1, was not verified against the DNA. TRBV21-1 is shown as a pseudogene. The CDR3 is 17 residues long. CDR3 DNA sequence: TGTGCCAGCACCATCTCCATTCCGGGGGCTAGCACAGATACGCAGTATTTT. The encoded protein is CASTISIPGASTDTQYF.

In this sample, this clonotype turned up many times. The V call is TRBV5-1, the J call TRBJ2-5; D is undetermined. V dropped 0 bases and J dropped 2 bases, with 8 bases sitting between them. The CDR3 runs to 14 residues. The V gene's germline CDR1 is SGHRS and CDR2 YFSETQ. The CDR3 DNA sequence: TGCGCCAGCAGCTTGGACCGGATACAAGAGACCCAGTACTTC. Translating gives CASSLDRIQETQYF.

The chain has TRBV20-1 and TRBJ2-1; D may match TRBD1 or TRBD2 (5 bases each). Germline V gene sequence: CDR1 DFQATT, CDR2 SNEGSKA (reference sequence). The CDR3 consists of 14 residues. Between the trimmed V and J ends, which lost 5 bases and 6 bases, there was a span of 17 bases. The DNA for the CDR3 is TGCAGTGCTCTCCGGGACCCGGGGTCCAATGAGCAGTTCTTC. This codes for CSALRDPGSNEQFF.

There are many counts of this clonotype. The chain joins TRBV28 to TRBJ1-1, with D tentatively TRBD1 (6 bases). The V and J ends lost 5 bases and 4 bases respectively, with 23 bases between them. The CDR3 has 17 amino acids. CDR1 and CDR2 from the germline V gene are MDHEN and SYDVKM. As DNA, the CDR3 is TGTGCCAGCAGTGCATATCCCCCCTCCGGGGGCAGCACTGAAGCTTTCTTT. It encodes CASSAYPPSGGSTEAFF.

This clonotype showed up many times. The chain carries TRBV12-3 or TRBV12-4 and TRBJ2-5, with D possibly being TRBD1 or TRBD2 (5 bases each). CDR3 length: 12 residues. The V end lost 3 bases, the J end lost 5 bases, and 7 bases lay between the germline ends. CDR3 in DNA: TGTGCCAGCAGTTTCTGGGGGGAGACCCAGTACTTC. Its protein product is CASSFWGETQYF.